The present TCR beta chain was sequenced within a study of T cell responses to AZD1222 COVID-19 vaccine. The CDR3 contains 13 residues. Germline V CDR1 and CDR2: LNHDA, SQIVND (reference sequence). V was pared by 3 bases and J by 7 bases, with 10 bases between. Data came from immunoSEQ multiplex PCR; TCRdb stores just in-frame clones and leaves some out. The sample carries 180,000 or so clones, around nine tenths recorded once. Remarks on this clone: The antigen remains unidentified.

Study-level points and caveats: Two AZD1222 administrations were followed by greater Spike-specific TCR breadth and depth. Only a handful of people who got AZD1222 tested seropositive at baseline. There were vaccine-associated CD4 TCRs across spike, dominant at 160-218 and 743-854. It should be noted that donors were predominantly white British and more often female, and clonal diversity was possibly underestimated.

The chain couples TRBV19 to TRBJ1-5, with D possibly being TRBD1 (5 bases). This receptor was obtained from an adult in good health. The sequencing used peripheral blood, collected on day 0 of AZD1222 vaccination. The chain's CDR3 is CASSMGRGQPQHF. The CDR3 DNA reads TGTGCCAGTAGTATGGGACGGGGGCAGCCCCAGCATTTT.